This T cell receptor (beta chain) was captured in a study of T cell repertoires in cytomegalovirus infection (dated 2019 in TCRdb). Looking at the study overall: Because public TCR beta signatures pointed to carriage of CMV infection together with the matching HLA type, the HLA type of each donor mattered for the analysis. General study outcomes and caveats: In both this cohort and an independent roughly 350-donor cohort, the cumulative frequency of public TCR beta family members distinguished carriers of CMV infection plus the relevant HLA type. The ex vivo response was dominated by HLA-C-restricted CMV-specific TCR beta clonotypes, which also provided the single most frequent clonotype in two of eight donors.

The trim is 4 bases for V and 1 base for J, with a gap of 9 bases between the germline ends. The cysteine opens and the phenylalanine closes a CDR3 of 14 amino acids. Just CDR3 DNA is preserved here, 42 bases in frame from base 1. Via the germline V gene (reference sequence), CDR1 is LNHDA and CDR2 SQIVND. The listed sequencing device is Illumina HiSeq 1500. TCRdb cleaned the public reads at Q25 with fastp, built clones with MiXCR and kept in-frame beta chains. Every distinct CDR3 protein forms one entry, paired with its most common genes and DNA. This sample has around 530,000 distinct CDR3 sequences in its table, and around 27% of those were observed once. The top ten clonotypes cover less than 15% of the sample. Concerning this clonotype itself: No cognate antigen has been identified for it. No per-base quality is available; no much larger clone lies one base away.

The source material was PBMCs. This clonotype was obtained from a human donor in good health (CMV status not recorded). Some clones in this sample may be carry-over from other donors' samples. The chain uses TRBV19 and TRBJ2-3; no D gene call is confident. CDR3 sequence: CASSNPDRTDTQYF. The DNA reads TGTGCCAGTAGTAACCCCGACCGCACAGATACGCAGTATTTT.